This TCR beta chain emerged from a study of blood T cell repertoires in COVID-19. About the study: PBMCs, B-cell-depleted T cells, or T cells were the source of the cDNA or gDNA that made up the material.

Authors' analysis steps: Amplifying reference gene primers gave estimates of nucleated cell counts. Clones were read by immunoSEQ multiplex PCR, and TCRdb kept only the in-frame ones, dropping some. That table furnishes V, J and clone size, whereas the DNA furnished D and trimming. The sample includes over 250,000 clones, about 91% of them seen just once. Patients of the Seattle cohort, enrolled during active infection, were followed longitudinally. The sample consisted of peripheral blood. The origin of this receptor is a person between 18 and 30 years old with COVID-19, enrolled during active disease.

CDR3 in amino acids: CASSQAVAQTYPYEQYF. In DNA form, the CDR3 reads TGCGCCAGCAGCCAAGCGGTAGCGCAAACGTACCCCTACGAGCAGTACTTC. V gene TRBV4-1 combines with J gene TRBJ2-7; perhaps TRBD2 as D (5 bases). V lost 1 base and J lost 2, with 18 bases in between. This CDR3 spans 17 amino acids. In germline, CDR1 is MGHRA, CDR2 YSYEKL.